This TCR beta chain was sequenced during a study of CD8 T cells in ankylosing spondylitis. The CDR3 covers 14 residues. CDR1 is SGHTA and CDR2 is FQGNSA in the germline V gene. Germline trimming cut 5 bases from V and 7 bases from J; bases unmatched to any gene: 7. MiXCR was run by TCRdb on the 5' RACE reads, yielding one entry per CDR3 protein. Of 150,000 to 200,000 distinct CDR3 sequences in the sample, around 16% were seen once. Sequencing input: blood, either unsorted or a sorted T cell fraction (not recorded which). The source of this sequence is a male donor with ankylosing spondylitis or in good health (not recorded which). V gene TRBV7-2 combines with J gene TRBJ2-1, with TRBD1 identical over 8 bases. The CDR3: CASSTRDRSNEQFF. CDR3 bases: TGTGCCAGCAGCACTCGGGACAGGTCAAATGAGCAGTTCTTC.